The sequence of this T cell receptor (beta chain) was determined in a study of blood T cell repertoires in COVID-19. Profiling relied on immunoSEQ multiplex PCR, and the TCRdb table lists in-frame clones only, not all of them. The table records over 200,000 clones, 88% of them present only once. The sequencing input was peripheral blood. The clonotype originates from a man between 18 and 29 years old with active or convalescent COVID-19.

The CDR3 here is CASSQDPSGKQPQHF. Written as DNA, the CDR3 is TGTGCCAGCAGCCAAGATCCGAGCGGTAAACAGCCCCAGCATTTT. The chain couples TRBV4-2 to TRBJ1-5, with D uncertain. The CDR3 is 15 residues long. The V end lost 0 bases, the J end lost 7 bases, and 13 bases lay between the germline ends. Per germline, CDR1 LGHNA and CDR2 YNFKEQ.